This TCR beta chain is from a study of blood T cells in healthy people across ages. With a J-beta primer mix and a sample-barcoded 5' primer, a second PCR ran about 7 to 12 cycles. TCRdb re-derived calls from the 5' RACE reads in MiXCR, one entry per CDR3 protein. Counted here are about 970,000 distinct CDR3 sequences, roughly half occurring once; the ten biggest clones make up around 21%. What was sequenced was blood. This receptor was obtained from a woman in her fifties or sixties in good health.

The CDR3, as DNA: TGTGCCAGCAAACTGAGAGGACTAGCGGGAGGGCCAAGCGAGCAGTTCTTC. As protein: CASKLRGLAGGPSEQFF. The V gene is TRBV12-3 or TRBV12-4, the J gene TRBJ2-1; TRBD2 matches 15 bases. The CDR3 totals 17 residues. Trimming removed 7 bases from V and 10 bases from J; junction bases left unmatched: 14.